This T cell receptor beta chain originates from a study of control samples from healthy donors and cancer patients. Assay: immunoSEQ multiplex PCR; the TCRdb copy retains only in-frame clones and omits some. The sample contains roughly 76,000 clones, 93% of which appear only once. V lost 2 bases and J 5 bases, leaving 15 bases between the germline ends. CDR1 is MNHEY and CDR2 is SVGAGI in the germline V gene. This CDR3 contains 15 residues. The rearrangement joins TRBV6-5 to TRBJ1-1, with D perhaps matching TRBD1 (5 bases). Specimen: PBMCs. The sequence came from a woman aged 40 to 49 with lung cancer. CDR3 sequence: CASSYPGRGGTEAFF. As DNA, the CDR3 is TGTGCCAGCAGTTACCCGGGGCGGGGGGGGACTGAAGCTTTCTTT.